The 2 T cell receptor beta chains below were found in one sample sequenced in a study of T cells in Graves' hyperthyroidism and ophthalmopathy. RNA transcripts gave rise to amplified TCR beta CDR3 regions. TCR CDR3 regions were first amplified by RT-PCR with HTBI primers. One entry per CDR3 protein, called by TCRdb with MiXCR from the multiplex PCR reads. The sample includes 450,000 to 500,000 distinct CDR3 sequences, about 22% of them seen just once. Input material: blood. The receptors were sampled from a woman between 70 and 85 years old with Graves' ophthalmopathy.

The chain couples TRBV18 to TRBJ2-7; 7 positions match TRBD1. The CDR3 length is 14 residues. From germline, CDR1 is KGHSH and CDR2 LQKENI. J lost 6 bases, V lost 2 bases, and 7 bases had no gene match. The CDR3 DNA is TGTGCCAGCTCACCAACAGGGGAAGTCCGCGAGCAGTACTTC. Its protein is CASSPTGEVREQYF.

The chain carries TRBV27 and TRBJ2-7; 8 bases align to TRBD1. The ends lost 4 bases at V and 6 bases at J; junction bases unmatched: 5. CDR1 and CDR2 from the germline V gene are MNHEY and SMNVEV (reference sequence). The CDR3 totals 13 residues. In DNA form, the CDR3 reads TGTGCCAGCAGTTGGACAGGGACGGTCGAGCAGTACTTC. This gives the protein CASSWTGTVEQYF.